This is a list of T cell receptor beta chains from one sample in a study of glioma-infiltrating T cells after dendritic cell vaccination. Clones were read by immunoSEQ multiplex PCR, and TCRdb kept only the in-frame ones, dropping some. The table has around 100,000 clones, around 86% seen once. Material: blood, obtained after dendritic cell vaccination. The receptors come from a human donor with glioblastoma. Each CDR3 is given with its conserved first and last residue. The D gene is left open where the match is weak. Size tells how often a clone was seen (once, few, many) or the class of an expanded clone, and some rows leave it out.

>.|TRBJ1-1|TRBV11-2|few
TGTGCCAGCAGCCCACGGGAAAACACTGAAGCTTTCTTT
CASSPRENTEAFF
>.|TRBJ1-1|TRBV5-1|.
TGCGCCAGCAGCTTCGGGGGGGTCGGCACTGAAGCTTTCTTT
CASSFGGVGTEAFF
>.|TRBJ2-1|TRBV5-4|once
TGTGCCAGCAGCGGCGGGTCCTACAATGAGCAGTTCTTC
CASSGGSYNEQFF
>.|TRBJ2-1|TRBV29-1|.
TGCAGCGTTGAAGATACGGGACACCATCTTTTCAATGAGCAGTTCTTC
CSVEDTGHHLFNEQFF
>.|TRBJ1-2|TRBV19|once
TGTGCCAGTACCGGGGGGACGGGACCCTATGGCTACACCTTC
CASTGGTGPYGYTF
>TRBD2|TRBJ2-5|TRBV11-2|.
TGTGCCAGCAGCTCGGGGGGAGAGACCCAGTACTTC
CASSSGGETQYF
>.|TRBJ1-2|TRBV5-4|.
TGTGCCAGCAGTATCCCGTACGGAGCTAACTATGGCTACACCTTC
CASSIPYGANYGYTF
>.|TRBJ1-4|TRBV7-2|.
TGTGCCAGCAGCTTAAGCCATGGGGCTGGAAAACTGTTTTTT
CASSLSHGAGKLFF
>.|TRBJ2-3|TRBV29-1|.
TGCAGCGTTGAAGATCTAGGTGCGCAGTATTTT
CSVEDLGAQYF
>.|TRBJ1-2|TRBV15|.
TGTGCCACCACCAAGACAGGAGTCAACTATGGCTACACCTTC
CATTKTGVNYGYTF
>TRBD1|TRBJ1-1|TRBV9|.
TGTGCCAGCAGCGTAGAGGGGGCCCTTGAAGCTTTCTTT
CASSVEGALEAFF
>.|TRBJ2-2|TRBV11-3|.
TGTGCCAGCAGCTTACAGGGGACCGGGGAGCTGTTTTTT
CASSLQGTGELFF
>TRBD2|TRBJ2-3|TRBV5-1|.
TGCGCCAGTACGCGTAGCGGGGGAAGCACAGATACGCAGTATTTT
CASTRSGGSTDTQYF
>TRBD1|TRBJ1-4|TRBV5-1|.
TGCGCCAGCAGCCTGGACAGGACAAACGAAAAACTGTTTTTT
CASSLDRTNEKLFF
>.|TRBJ1-2|TRBV2|few
TGTGCCAGCACCCCCGAGTGGCAGGGAGGCTACACCTTC
CASTPEWQGGYTF
>TRBD1|TRBJ2-1|TRBV18|.
TGTGCCAGCTCACCCCAGGGGGTTGAGCAGTTCTTC
CASSPQGVEQFF
>TRBD1|TRBJ2-7|TRBV30|.
TGTGCCTCCGACAGGGGTGGGGAGCAGTACTTC
CASDRGGEQYF
>.|TRBJ1-3|TRBV18|.
TGTGCCAGCTCACCAGATCATCCGGGTACAGGAAACACCATATATTTT
CASSPDHPGTGNTIYF
>TRBD1|TRBJ1-2|TRBV2|.
TGTGCCAGCAGCGGGGGACAGGGCAATGGCTACACCTTC
CASSGGQGNGYTF
>TRBD2|TRBJ2-3|TRBV7-3|.
TGTGCCAGCATCCCAGGCGGGGGGGATACAGATACGCAGTATTTT
CASIPGGGDTDTQYF
>.|TRBJ2-5|TRBV11-2|.
TGTGCCAGCAGCTTAGGAACTCAGGGTACCAGGGGCTTAACGGAGACCCAGTACTTC
CASSLGTQGTRGLTETQYF
>.|TRBJ2-7|TRBV9|.
TGTGCCAGCAGCGTAGGACAGGCCTCCTACGAGCAGTACTTC
CASSVGQASYEQYF
>TRBD2|TRBJ2-7|TRBV6-5|.
TGTGCCAGCACCCAACTAGCGGGCGGCGAGCAGTACTTC
CASTQLAGGEQYF
>.|TRBJ1-2|TRBV29-1|.
TGCAGCGTTGGAGGGGACTCTAACTATGGCTACACCTTC
CSVGGDSNYGYTF
>.|TRBJ1-6|TRBV6-6|.
TGTGCCAGCAGCCCCTCGGGGGGGGTCGGTTCACCCCTCCACTTT
CASSPSGGVGSPLHF
>.|TRBJ1-6|TRBV4-1|many
TGCGCCAGCAGCCAAGATCGGAGATCACCCCTCCACTTT
CASSQDRRSPLHF
>.|TRBJ2-4|TRBV6-6|.
TGTGCCAGCATCTATGATTGGGGGGTCGAAAACATTCAGTACTTC
CASIYDWGVENIQYF
>TRBD1|TRBJ2-7|TRBV29-1|.
TGCAGCGTTGTTGGACAGGGGGCAAACGAGCAGTACTTC
CSVVGQGANEQYF
>TRBD2|TRBJ2-2|TRBV7-2|.
TGTGCCAGCAGCTTGACTAGCGGGGGGGTCACCGGGGAGCTGTTTTTT
CASSLTSGGVTGELFF
>.|TRBJ1-1|TRBV11-2|.
TGTGCCAGCAGCTTAGGGAGGAACACTGAAGCTTTCTTT
CASSLGRNTEAFF
>TRBD2|TRBJ2-5|TRBV4-1|.
TGCGCCAGCAGCCAAAGCGGGGGGGCCATCGAGACCCAGTACTTC
CASSQSGGAIETQYF
>.|TRBJ1-1|TRBV27|.
TGTGCCAGCAGTTTATCTTCAGTCCATGAAGCTTTCTTT
CASSLSSVHEAFF
>TRBD1|TRBJ1-1|TRBV6-5|.
TGTGCCAGCAGCCGGGACAGGACCTTGAACACTGAAGCTTTCTTT
CASSRDRTLNTEAFF
>.|TRBJ2-3|TRBV11-2|.
TGTGCCAGCAGCTTAGACCCCTCGGATACGCAGTATTTT
CASSLDPSDTQYF
>TRBD2|TRBJ2-1|TRBV9|.
TGTGCCAGCAGCGTAGTTCGAGCGGGGGGTGGCAATGAGCAGTTCTTC
CASSVVRAGGGNEQFF
>.|TRBJ2-7|TRBV2|.
TGTGCCAGCAGTGAGGGCCTCTACGAGCAGTACTTC
CASSEGLYEQYF
>TRBD1|TRBJ2-7|TRBV7-8|.
TGTGCCAGCAGCTCCACCGGGACAGGGTCCTACGAGCAGTACTTC
CASSSTGTGSYEQYF
>.|TRBJ1-1|TRBV9|once
TGTGCCAGCAGCGCACAGCAGAACACTGAAGCTTTCTTT
CASSAQQNTEAFF
>TRBD1|TRBJ1-3|TRBV5-1|.
TGCGCCAGCAGCTTGACCGGGACAGGGGGCTCTGGAAACACCATATATTTT
CASSLTGTGGSGNTIYF
>TRBD1|TRBJ1-6|TRBV2|.
TGTGCCAGACAGACAGGGAAGACGGATAATTCACCCCTCCACTTT
CARQTGKTDNSPLHF
>TRBD1|TRBJ2-7|TRBV25-1|once
TGTGCCAGCAGTCTACCCGGACAGGGAGGAAGGGAGCAGTACTTC
CASSLPGQGGREQYF
>TRBD2|TRBJ2-1|TRBV25-1|.
TGTGCCAGCAGTGACAGTTCGGGAGGGACGGGGGGCAATGAGCAGTTCTTC
CASSDSSGGTGGNEQFF
>.|TRBJ2-1|TRBV13|.
TGTGCCAGCAGCTCGGAGTTCAATGAGCAGTTCTTC
CASSSEFNEQFF